Presented here are 2 T cell receptor beta chains from one specimen sequenced in a study of CD8 T cells in ankylosing spondylitis. MiXCR, run by TCRdb on the 5' RACE reads, gives a single entry per CDR3 protein. This sample has 290,000 or so distinct CDR3 sequences, with more than 20% found just once. The source material was blood, either unsorted or a sorted T cell fraction (not recorded which). These TCRs come from a female donor with ankylosing spondylitis or in good health (not recorded which).

This clonotype was seen a handful of times. The gene calls are TRBV5-1 and TRBJ1-1; TRBD1 matches 11 bases. The CDR3 has 17 residues. Per germline, CDR1 SGHRS and CDR2 YFSETQ. V dropped 3 bases and J dropped 1; count of bases not matched to a gene: 8. CDR3 sequence: CASSYSGTGGKNTEAFF. The DNA of the CDR3 is TGCGCCAGCAGCTACAGCGGGACAGGGGGTAAGAACACTGAAGCTTTCTTT.

This clonotype was seen a few times. The V and J genes are TRBV29-1 and TRBJ2-4; D uncertain. CDR3 length: 12 residues. Germline assignment: CDR1 SQVTM and CDR2 ANQGSEA. V lost 0 bases and J lost 2, with 2 bases in between. The CDR3 region is CSVEDPKNIQYF. DNA for the CDR3: TGCAGCGTTGAAGATCCCAAAAACATTCAGTACTTC.